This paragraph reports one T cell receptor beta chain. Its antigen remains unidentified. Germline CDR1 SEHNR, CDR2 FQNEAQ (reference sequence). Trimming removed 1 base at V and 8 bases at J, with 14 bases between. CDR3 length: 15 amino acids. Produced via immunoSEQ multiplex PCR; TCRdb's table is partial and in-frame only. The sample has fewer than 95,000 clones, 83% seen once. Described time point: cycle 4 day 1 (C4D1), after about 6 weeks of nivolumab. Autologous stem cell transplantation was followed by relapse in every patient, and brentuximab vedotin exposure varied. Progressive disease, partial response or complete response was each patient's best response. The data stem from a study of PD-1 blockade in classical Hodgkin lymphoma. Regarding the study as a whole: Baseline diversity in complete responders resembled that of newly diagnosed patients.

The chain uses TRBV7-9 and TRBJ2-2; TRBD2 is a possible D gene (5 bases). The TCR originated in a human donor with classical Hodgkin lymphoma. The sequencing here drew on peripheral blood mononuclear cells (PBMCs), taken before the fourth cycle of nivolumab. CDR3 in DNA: TGTGCCAGCAGCTTAGTCAGCGAGGGCCTGGGGGAGCTGTTTTTT. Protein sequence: CASSLVSEGLGELFF.